This section outlines one T cell receptor beta chain sequence together with its context. Data came from immunoSEQ multiplex PCR; TCRdb stores just in-frame clones and leaves some out. The sample shows 180,000 or so clones, around 88% of them seen only once. This sample was included in a study of blood T cell repertoires in COVID-19. Study in general: Collection of acute and convalescent COVID-19 samples took place in the United States, Italy and Spain. PBMCs, B-cell-depleted T cells, or T cells were the source of the cDNA or gDNA that made up the material.

V dropped 6 bases and J dropped 4 bases, with 7 bases sitting between them. From germline, CDR1 is DFQATT and CDR2 SNEGSKA (reference sequence). The CDR3 runs to 11 residues. The cohort comprised adults aged roughly 18 to 100 years residing in about 25 US areas. Cohort assignment relied on participant-reported clinical history. The sample was PBMCs or T cells enriched from blood (not recorded which). This TCR was recovered from a man aged 35 to 55 with acute COVID-19. This chain uses TRBV20-1 with TRBJ2-1; D unresolved. CDR3 in DNA: TGCAGTGCCCCGCGATACAATGAGCAGTTCTTC. It encodes CSAPRYNEQFF.